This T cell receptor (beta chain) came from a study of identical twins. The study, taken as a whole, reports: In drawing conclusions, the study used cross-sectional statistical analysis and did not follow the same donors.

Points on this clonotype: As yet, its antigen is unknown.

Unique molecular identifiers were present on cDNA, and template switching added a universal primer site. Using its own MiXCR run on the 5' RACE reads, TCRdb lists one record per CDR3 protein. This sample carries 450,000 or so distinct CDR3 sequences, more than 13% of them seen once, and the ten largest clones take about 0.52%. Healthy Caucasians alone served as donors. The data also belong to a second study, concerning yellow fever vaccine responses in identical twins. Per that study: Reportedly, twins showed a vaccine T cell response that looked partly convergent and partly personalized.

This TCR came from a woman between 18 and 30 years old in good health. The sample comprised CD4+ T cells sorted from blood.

Here the CDR3 reads CASSASEIETQYF. CDR3 coding DNA: TGTGCCAGCTCGGCTAGCGAGATAGAGACCCAGTACTTC. The V and J genes are TRBV12-3 or TRBV12-4 and TRBJ2-5, with a tentative D call TRBD2 (6 bases). V gave up 8 bases and J gave up 4 bases, with 14 bases separating them. The CDR3 consists of 13 residues.